This TCR beta chain comes out of a study of blood T cell repertoires in COVID-19. This CDR3 region has 15 residues. The V gene's germline CDR1 is MNHEY and CDR2 SVGEGT. Trimming at V came to 2 bases and at J to 5 bases, leaving 7 bases not matched to a gene. Assay: immunoSEQ multiplex PCR; the TCRdb copy retains only in-frame clones and omits some. The sample consists of about 150,000 clones, roughly 90% of them appearing once. The sequenced material came from PBMCs or T cells enriched from blood (not recorded which). This chain joins TRBV6-2 or TRBV6-3 and TRBJ2-5; TRBD1 matches 8 bases. The origin of this receptor is a man over 45 who had recovered from COVID-19. CDR3 DNA: TGTGCCAGCAGTTACAATCAGGGGGCGCGGGAGACCCAGTACTTC. It encodes CASSYNQGARETQYF.